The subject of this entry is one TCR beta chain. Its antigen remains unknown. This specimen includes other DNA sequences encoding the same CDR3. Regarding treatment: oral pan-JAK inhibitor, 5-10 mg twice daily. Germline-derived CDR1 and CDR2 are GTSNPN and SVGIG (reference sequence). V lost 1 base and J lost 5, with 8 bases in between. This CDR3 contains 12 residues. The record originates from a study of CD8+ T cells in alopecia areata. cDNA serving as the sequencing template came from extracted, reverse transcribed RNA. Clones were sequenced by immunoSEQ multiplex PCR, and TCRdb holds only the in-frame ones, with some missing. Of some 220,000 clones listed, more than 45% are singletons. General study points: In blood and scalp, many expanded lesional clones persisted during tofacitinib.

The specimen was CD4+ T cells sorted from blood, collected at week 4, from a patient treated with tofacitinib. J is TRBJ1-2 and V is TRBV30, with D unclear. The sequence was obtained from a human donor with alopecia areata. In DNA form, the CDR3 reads TGTGCCTGGAGTGGAGGAACGTATGGCTACACCTTC. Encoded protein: CAWSGGTYGYTF.